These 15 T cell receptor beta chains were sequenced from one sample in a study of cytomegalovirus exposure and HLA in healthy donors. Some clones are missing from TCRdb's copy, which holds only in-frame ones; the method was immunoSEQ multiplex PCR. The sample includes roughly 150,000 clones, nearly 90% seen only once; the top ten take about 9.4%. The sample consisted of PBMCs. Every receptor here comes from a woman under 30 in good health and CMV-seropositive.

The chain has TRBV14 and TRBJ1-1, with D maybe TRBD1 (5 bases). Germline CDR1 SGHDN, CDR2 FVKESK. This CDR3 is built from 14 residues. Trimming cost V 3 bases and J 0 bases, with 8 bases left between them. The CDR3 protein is CASSQTALNTEAFF. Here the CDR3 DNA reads TGTGCCAGCAGCCAGACAGCATTGAACACTGAAGCTTTCTTT.

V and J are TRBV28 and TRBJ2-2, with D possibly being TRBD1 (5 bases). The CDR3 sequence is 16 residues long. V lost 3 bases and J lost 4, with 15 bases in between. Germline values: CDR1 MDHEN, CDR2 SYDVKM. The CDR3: CASSFRSGRVTGELFF. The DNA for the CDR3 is TGTGCCAGCAGTTTTAGGTCGGGCAGGGTCACCGGGGAGCTGTTTTTT.

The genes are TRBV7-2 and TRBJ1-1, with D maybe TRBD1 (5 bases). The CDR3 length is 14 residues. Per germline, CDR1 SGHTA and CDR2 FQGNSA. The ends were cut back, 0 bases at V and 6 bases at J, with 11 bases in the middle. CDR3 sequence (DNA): TGTGCCAGCAGCTTAGCGGGGGGACGGGCTGAAGCTTTCTTT. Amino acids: CASSLAGGRAEAFF. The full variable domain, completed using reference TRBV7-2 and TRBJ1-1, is GAGVSQSPSNKVTEKGKDVELRCDPISGHTALYWYRQSLGQGLEFLIYFQGNSAPDKSGLPSDRFSAERTGGSVSTLTIQRTQQEDSAVYLCASSLAGGRAEAFFGQGTRLTVV.

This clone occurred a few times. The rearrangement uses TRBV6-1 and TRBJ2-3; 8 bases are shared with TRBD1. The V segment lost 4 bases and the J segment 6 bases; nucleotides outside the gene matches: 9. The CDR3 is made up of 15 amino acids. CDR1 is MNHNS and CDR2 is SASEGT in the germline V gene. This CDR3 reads CASSAWTGTSDTQYF. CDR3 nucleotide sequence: TGTGCCAGCAGTGCTTGGACAGGGACCTCCGATACGCAGTATTTT.

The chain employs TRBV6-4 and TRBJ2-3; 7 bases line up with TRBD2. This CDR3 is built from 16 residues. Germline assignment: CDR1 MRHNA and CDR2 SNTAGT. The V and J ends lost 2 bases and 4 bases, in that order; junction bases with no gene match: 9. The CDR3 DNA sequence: TGTGCCAGCAGTGACGCTAGCGGTGGGTCGGCAGATACGCAGTATTTT. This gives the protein CASSDASGGSADTQYF.

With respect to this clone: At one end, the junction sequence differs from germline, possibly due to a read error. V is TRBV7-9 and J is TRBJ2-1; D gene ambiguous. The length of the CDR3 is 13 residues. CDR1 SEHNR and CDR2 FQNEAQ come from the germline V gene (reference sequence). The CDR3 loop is CASSLSSDNEQFF. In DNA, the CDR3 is TGTGCCAGCAGCTTAAGCTCCGACAATGAGCAGTTCTTC.

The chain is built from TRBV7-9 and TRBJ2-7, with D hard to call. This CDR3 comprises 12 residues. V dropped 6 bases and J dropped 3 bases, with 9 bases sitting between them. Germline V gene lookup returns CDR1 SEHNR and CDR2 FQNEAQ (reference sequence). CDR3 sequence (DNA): TGTGCCAGCAGGGCCGGCGGCTACGAGCAGTACTTC. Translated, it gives CASRAGGYEQYF.

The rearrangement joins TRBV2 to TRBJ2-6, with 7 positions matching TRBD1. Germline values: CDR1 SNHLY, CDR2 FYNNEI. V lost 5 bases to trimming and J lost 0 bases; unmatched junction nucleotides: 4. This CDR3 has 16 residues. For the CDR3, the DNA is TGTGCCAGCAGTTCGACAGGGTTCTCTGGGGCCAACGTCCTGACTTTC. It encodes CASSSTGFSGANVLTF.

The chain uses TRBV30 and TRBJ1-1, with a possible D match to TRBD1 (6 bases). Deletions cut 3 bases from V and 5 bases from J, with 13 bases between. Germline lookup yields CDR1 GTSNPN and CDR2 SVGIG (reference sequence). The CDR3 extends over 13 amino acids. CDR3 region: CAWRQGFGTEAFF. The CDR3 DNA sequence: TGTGCCTGGAGACAGGGTTTTGGGACTGAAGCTTTCTTT. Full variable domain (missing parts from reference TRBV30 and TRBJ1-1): SQTIHQWPATLVQPVGSPLSLECTVEGTSNPNLYWYRQAAGRGLQLLFYSVGIGQISSEVPQNLSASRPQDRQFILSSKKLLLSDSGFYLCAWRQGFGTEAFFGQGTRLTVV.

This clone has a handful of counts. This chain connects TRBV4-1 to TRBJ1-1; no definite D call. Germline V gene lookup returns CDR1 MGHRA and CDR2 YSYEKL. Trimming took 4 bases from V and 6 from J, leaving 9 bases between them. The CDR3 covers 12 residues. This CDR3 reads CASSPGWPEAFF. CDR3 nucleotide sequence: TGCGCCAGCAGCCCCGGGTGGCCTGAAGCTTTCTTT.

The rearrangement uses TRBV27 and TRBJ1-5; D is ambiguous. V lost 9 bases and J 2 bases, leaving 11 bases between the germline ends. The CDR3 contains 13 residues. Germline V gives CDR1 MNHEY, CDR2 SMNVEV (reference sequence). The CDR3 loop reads CASIRQGNQPQHF. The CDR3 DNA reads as TGTGCCAGTATACGCCAGGGCAATCAGCCCCAGCATTTT.

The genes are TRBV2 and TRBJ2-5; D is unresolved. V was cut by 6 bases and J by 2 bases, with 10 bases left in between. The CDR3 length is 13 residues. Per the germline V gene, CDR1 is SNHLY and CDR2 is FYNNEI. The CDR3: CASRRRQQETQYF. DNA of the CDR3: TGTGCCAGCAGACGCCGCCAGCAAGAGACCCAGTACTTC.

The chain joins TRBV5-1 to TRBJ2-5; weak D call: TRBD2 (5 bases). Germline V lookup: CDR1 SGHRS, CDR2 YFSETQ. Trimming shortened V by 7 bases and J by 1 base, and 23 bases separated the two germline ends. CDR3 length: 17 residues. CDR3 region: CASCSYSRELGQETQYF. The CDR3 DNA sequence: TGCGCCAGCTGCTCCTATAGTAGGGAGTTAGGCCAAGAGACCCAGTACTTC. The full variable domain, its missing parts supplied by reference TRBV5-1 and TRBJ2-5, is KAGVTQTPRYLIKTRGQQVTLSCSPISGHRSVSWYQQTPGQGLQFLFEYFSETQRNKGNFPGRFSGRQFSNSRSEMNVSTLELGDSALYLCASCSYSRELGQETQYFGPGTRLLVL.

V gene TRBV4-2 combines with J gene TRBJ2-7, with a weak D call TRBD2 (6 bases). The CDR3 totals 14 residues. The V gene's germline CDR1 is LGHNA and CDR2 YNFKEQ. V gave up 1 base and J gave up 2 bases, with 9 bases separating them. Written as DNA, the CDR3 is TGTGCCAGCAGCCAAGTAGGCGGGACCTACGAGCAGTACTTC. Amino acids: CASSQVGGTYEQYF.

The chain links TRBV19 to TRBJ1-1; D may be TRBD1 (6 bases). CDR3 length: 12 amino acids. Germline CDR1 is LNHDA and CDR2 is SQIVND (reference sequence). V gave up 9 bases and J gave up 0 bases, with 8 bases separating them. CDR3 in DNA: TGTGCCAGCACAGGGATGAACACTGAAGCTTTCTTT. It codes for CASTGMNTEAFF.